This record looks at one T cell receptor (beta chain) sequence and its context. This sample stems from a study of technical replicates of blood from a few donors. Germline V gene sequence: CDR1 SQVTM, CDR2 ANQGSEA. The CDR3 runs 13 residues. V shed 7 bases and J 4 bases; nucleotides not matched to a gene: 7. Sequenced by immunoSEQ multiplex PCR; TCRdb stores in-frame clones only, minus some. The data show some 17,000 clones, around 86% seen once. The sequenced sample was PBMCs. The rearrangement joins TRBV29-1 to TRBJ2-5, with 9 positions matching TRBD1. This clonotype was obtained from a human donor in good health. As DNA, the CDR3 is TGCAGCGGGGGACAGGGCCGCTTAGAGACCCAGTACTTC. It yields the protein CSGGQGRLETQYF.